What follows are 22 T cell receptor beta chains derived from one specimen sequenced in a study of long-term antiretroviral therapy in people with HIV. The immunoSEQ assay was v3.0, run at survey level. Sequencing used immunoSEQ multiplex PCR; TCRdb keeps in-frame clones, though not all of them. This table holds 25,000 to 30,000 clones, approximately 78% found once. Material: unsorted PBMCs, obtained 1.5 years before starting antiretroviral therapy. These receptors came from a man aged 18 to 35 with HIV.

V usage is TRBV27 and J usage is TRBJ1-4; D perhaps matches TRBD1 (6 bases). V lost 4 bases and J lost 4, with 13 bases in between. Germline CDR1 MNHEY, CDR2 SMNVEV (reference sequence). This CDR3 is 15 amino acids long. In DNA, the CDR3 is TGTGCCAGCAGTTCCCTTCGGACAGTTAATGAAAAACTGTTTTTT. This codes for CASSSLRTVNEKLFF.

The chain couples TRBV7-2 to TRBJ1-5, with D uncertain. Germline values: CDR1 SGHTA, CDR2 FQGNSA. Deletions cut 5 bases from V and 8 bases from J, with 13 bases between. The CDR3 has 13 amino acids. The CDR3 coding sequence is TGTGCCAGCAGCACAGACGGGTGGGAGCCCCAGCATTTT. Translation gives CASSTDGWEPQHF.

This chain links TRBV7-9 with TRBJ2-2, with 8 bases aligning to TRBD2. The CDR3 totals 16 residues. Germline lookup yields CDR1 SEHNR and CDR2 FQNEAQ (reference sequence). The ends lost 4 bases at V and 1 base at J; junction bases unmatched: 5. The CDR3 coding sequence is TGTGCCAGCAGCTCAACTAGCGGAATGAACACCGGGGAGCTGTTTTTT. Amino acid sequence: CASSSTSGMNTGELFF.

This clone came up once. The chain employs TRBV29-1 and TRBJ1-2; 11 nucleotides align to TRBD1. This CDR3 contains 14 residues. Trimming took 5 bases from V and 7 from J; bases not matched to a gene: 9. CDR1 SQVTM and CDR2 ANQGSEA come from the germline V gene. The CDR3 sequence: CSVLGQGVSGGYTF. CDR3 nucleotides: TGCAGCGTTTTGGGACAGGGGGTCTCTGGTGGCTACACCTTC.

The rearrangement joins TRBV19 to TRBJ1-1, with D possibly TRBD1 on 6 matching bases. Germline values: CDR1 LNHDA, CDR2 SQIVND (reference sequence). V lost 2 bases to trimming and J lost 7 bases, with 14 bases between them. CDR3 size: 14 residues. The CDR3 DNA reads TGTGCCAGTAGTATAAGGGGGGGTTCTAGTGAAGCTTTCTTT. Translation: CASSIRGGSSEAFF. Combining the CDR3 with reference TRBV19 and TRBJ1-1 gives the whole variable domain DGGITQSPKYLFRKEGQNVTLSCEQNLNHDAMYWYRQDPGQGLRLIYYSQIVNDFQKGDIAEGYSVSREKKESFPLTVTSAQKNPTAFYLCASSIRGGSSEAFFGQGTRLTVV.

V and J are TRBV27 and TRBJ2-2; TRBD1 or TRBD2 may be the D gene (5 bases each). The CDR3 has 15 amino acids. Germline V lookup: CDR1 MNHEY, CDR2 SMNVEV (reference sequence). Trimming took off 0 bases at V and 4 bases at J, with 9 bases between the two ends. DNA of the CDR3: TGTGCCAGCAGTTTATCGGGACGGCCCACCGGGGAGCTGTTTTTT. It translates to CASSLSGRPTGELFF.

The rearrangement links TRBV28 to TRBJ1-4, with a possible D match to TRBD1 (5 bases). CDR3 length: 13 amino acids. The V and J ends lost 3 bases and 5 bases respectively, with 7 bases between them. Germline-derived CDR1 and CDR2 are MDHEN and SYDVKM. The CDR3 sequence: CASSFWGNEKLFF. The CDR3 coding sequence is TGTGCCAGCAGTTTCTGGGGGAATGAAAAACTGTTTTTT.

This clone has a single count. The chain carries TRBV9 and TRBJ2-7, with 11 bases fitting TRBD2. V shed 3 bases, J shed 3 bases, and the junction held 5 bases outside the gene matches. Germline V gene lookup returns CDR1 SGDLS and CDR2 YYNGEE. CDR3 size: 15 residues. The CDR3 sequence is CASSAGTSGRYEQYF. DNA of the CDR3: TGTGCCAGCAGCGCCGGGACTAGCGGTCGCTACGAGCAGTACTTC.

The CDR3 DNA follows: TGCGCCAGCAGCCAAGAGCTTCCAACAGGGTATCAGCCCCAGCATTTT. Protein: CASSQELPTGYQPQHF. The chain recombines TRBV4-1 with TRBJ1-5; a possible D gene is TRBD1 (6 bases). This CDR3 comprises 16 residues. CDR1 MGHRA and CDR2 YSYEKL come from the germline V gene. V lost 0 bases to trimming and J lost 5 bases, with 14 bases between them.

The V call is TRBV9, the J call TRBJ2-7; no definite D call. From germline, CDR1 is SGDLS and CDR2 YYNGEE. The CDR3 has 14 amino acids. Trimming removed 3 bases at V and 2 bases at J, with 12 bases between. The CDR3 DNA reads TGTGCCAGCAGCGCCGGTCAGAGTACCTACGAGCAGTACTTC. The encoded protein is CASSAGQSTYEQYF. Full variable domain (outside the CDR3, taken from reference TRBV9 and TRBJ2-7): DSGVTQTPKHLITATGQRVTLRCSPRSGDLSVYWYQQSLDQGLQFLIQYYNGEERAKGNILERFSAQQFPDLHSELNLSSLELGDSALYFCASSAGQSTYEQYFGPGTRLTVT.

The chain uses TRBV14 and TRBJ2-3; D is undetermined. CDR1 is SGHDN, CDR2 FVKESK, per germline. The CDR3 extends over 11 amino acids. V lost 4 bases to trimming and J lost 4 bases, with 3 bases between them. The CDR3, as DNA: TGTGCCAGCAGCCTTTCAGATACGCAGTATTTT. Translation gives CASSLSDTQYF.

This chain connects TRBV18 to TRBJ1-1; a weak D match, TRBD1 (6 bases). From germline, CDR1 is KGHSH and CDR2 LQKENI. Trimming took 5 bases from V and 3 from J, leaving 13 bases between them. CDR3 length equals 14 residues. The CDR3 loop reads CASSSRGGDTEAFF. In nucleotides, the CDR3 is TGTGCCAGCTCATCCAGGGGCGGGGACACTGAAGCTTTCTTT.

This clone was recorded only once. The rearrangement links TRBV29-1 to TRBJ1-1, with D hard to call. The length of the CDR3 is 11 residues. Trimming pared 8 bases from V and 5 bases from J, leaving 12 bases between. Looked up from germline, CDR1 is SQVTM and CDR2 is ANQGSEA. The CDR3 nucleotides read TGCAGCACGGGAGGGAGAACTGAAGCTTTCTTT. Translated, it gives CSTGGRTEAFF.

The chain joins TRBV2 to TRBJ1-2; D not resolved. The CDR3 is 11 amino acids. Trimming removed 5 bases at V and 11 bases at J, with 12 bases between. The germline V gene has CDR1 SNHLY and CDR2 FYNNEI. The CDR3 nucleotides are TGTGCCAGCAGTACGACTTTGAGGTACACCTTC. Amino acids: CASSTTLRYTF.

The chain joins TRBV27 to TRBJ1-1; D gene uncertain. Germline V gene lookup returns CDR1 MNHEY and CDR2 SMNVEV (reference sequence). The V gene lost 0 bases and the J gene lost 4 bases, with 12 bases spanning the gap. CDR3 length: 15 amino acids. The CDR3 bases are TGTGCCAGCAGTTTATCATGGGGAGGTGGCACTGAAGCTTTCTTT. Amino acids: CASSLSWGGGTEAFF.

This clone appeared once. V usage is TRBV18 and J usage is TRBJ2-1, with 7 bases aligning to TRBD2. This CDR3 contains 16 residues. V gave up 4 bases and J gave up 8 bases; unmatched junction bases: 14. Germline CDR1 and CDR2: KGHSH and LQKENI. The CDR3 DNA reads TGTGCCAGCTCACAGCATAGGCTAGCGGCTAGGGATGAGCAGTTCTTC. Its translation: CASSQHRLAARDEQFF.

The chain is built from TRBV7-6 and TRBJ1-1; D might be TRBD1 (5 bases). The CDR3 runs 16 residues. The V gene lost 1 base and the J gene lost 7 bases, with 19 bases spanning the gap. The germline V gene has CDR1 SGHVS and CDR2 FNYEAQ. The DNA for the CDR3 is TGTGCCAGCAGCTTAGGCCCCCTCCAGGGCTTAGGTGAAGCTTTCTTT. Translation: CASSLGPLQGLGEAFF.

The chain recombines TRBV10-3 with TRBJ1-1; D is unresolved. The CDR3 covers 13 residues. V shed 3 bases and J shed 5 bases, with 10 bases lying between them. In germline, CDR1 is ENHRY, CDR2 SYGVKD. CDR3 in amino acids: CAISDSSGTEAFF. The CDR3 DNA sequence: TGTGCCATCAGTGATTCCAGCGGGACTGAAGCTTTCTTT.

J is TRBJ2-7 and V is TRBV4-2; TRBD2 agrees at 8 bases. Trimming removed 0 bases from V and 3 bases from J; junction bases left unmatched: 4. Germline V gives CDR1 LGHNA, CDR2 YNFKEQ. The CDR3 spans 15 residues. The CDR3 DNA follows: TGTGCCAGCAGCCAAGATGCCGGGAGGGTCTACGAGCAGTACTTC. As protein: CASSQDAGRVYEQYF.

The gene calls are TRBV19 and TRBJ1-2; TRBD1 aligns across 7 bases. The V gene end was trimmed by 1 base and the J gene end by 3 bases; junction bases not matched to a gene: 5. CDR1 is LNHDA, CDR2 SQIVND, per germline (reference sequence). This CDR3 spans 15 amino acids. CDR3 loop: CASSIATGTDYGYTF. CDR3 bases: TGTGCCAGTAGTATAGCGACCGGGACAGACTATGGCTACACCTTC. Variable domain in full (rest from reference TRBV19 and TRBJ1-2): DGGITQSPKYLFRKEGQNVTLSCEQNLNHDAMYWYRQDPGQGLRLIYYSQIVNDFQKGDIAEGYSVSREKKESFPLTVTSAQKNPTAFYLCASSIATGTDYGYTFGSGTRLTVV.

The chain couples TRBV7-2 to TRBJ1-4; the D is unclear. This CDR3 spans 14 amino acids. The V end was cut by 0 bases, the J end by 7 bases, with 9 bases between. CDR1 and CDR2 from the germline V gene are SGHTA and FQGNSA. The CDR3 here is CASSLAGGGEKLFF. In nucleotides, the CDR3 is TGTGCCAGCAGCTTAGCGGGCGGAGGTGAAAAACTGTTTTTT.

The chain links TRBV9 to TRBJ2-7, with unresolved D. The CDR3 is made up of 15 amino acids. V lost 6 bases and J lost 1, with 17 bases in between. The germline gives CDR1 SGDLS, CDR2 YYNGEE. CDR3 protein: CASTPTGLWSYEQYF. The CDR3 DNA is TGTGCCAGCACCCCTACGGGTCTTTGGTCCTACGAGCAGTACTTC.